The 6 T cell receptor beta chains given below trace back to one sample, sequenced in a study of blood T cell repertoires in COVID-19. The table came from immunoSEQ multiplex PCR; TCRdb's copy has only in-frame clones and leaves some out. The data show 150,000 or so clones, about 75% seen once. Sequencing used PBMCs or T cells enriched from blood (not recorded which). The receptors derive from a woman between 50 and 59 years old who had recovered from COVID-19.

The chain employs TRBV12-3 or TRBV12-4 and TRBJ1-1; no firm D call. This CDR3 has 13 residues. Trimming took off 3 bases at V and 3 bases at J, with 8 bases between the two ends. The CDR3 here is CASSFGDYTEAFF. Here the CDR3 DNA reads TGTGCCAGCAGTTTCGGGGATTACACTGAAGCTTTCTTT.

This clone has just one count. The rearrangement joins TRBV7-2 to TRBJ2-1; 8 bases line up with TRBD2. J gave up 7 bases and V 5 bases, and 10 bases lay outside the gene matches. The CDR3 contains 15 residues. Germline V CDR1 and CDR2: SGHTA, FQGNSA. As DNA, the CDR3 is TGTGCCAGCAGCAGATCCGGGACTAGGGCAAATGAGCAGTTCTTC. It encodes CASSRSGTRANEQFF.

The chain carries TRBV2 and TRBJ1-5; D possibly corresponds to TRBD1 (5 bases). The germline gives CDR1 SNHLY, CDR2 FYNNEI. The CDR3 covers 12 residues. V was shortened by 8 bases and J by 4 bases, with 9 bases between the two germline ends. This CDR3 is CASCRANQPQHF. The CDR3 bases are TGTGCCAGCTGCAGGGCAAATCAGCCCCAGCATTTT.

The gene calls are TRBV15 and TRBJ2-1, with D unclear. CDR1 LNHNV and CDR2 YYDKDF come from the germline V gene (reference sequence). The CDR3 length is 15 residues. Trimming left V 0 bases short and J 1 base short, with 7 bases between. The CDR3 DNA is TGTGCCACCAGCAGAGAGGGCTATTCCTACAATGAGCAGTTCTTC. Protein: CATSREGYSYNEQFF.

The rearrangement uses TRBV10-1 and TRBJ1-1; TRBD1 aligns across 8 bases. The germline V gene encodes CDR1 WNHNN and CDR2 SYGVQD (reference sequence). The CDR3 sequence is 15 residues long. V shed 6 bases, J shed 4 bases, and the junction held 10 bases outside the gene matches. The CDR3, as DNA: TGCGCCAGCAGGGCTGACAGGGGCGAAGGCACTGAAGCTTTCTTT. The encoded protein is CASRADRGEGTEAFF.

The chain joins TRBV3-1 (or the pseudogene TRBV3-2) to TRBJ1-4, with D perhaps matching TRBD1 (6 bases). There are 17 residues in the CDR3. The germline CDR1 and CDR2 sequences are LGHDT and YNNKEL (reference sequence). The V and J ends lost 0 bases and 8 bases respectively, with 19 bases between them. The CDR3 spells CASSQDLGTRGVEKLFF. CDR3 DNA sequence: TGTGCCAGCAGCCAAGATCTCGGGACACGCGGTGTGGAAAAACTGTTTTTT.